The present T cell receptor beta chain was sequenced within a study of identical twins. Trimming took 0 bases from V and 7 from J; bases not matched to a gene: 12. Germline loops: CDR1 SGDLS, CDR2 YYNGEE. There are 18 residues in the CDR3. With no exceptions, donors were healthy Caucasians. Template switching added a universal primer binding site, and final cDNA carried unique molecular identifiers. MiXCR was run by TCRdb on the 5' RACE reads, yielding one entry per CDR3 protein. Of about 530,000 distinct CDR3 sequences in the sample, 20% to 25% are singletons; the top ten hold more than 0.4%. This same sample was also part of a study on yellow fever vaccine responses in identical twins. That paper adds: Twins' T cell vaccine responses reportedly looked partly convergent, partly personalized.

The TCR comes from a woman younger than 30 in good health. The V gene is TRBV9, the J gene TRBJ2-1; TRBD2 agrees at 11 bases. Sequencing was carried out using CD4+ T cells sorted from blood. The CDR3 nucleotides read TGTGCCAGCAGCGTAGGTGTAGCGGGAGGGCTTATTAGGAATGAGCAGTTCTTC. Its translation is CASSVGVAGGLIRNEQFF.